Listed below are T cell receptor beta chains from one sample, sequenced in a study of blood T cell repertoires in COVID-19. Sequencing was performed with immunoSEQ multiplex PCR; in TCRdb, only in-frame clones are kept and a portion is missing. The data show 130,000 or so clones, with 80% to 90% seen just once and almost 4.5% held by the top ten. The sequencing input was peripheral blood. Receptor source: a man between 40 and 49 years old with acute or convalescent COVID-19. CDR3s include the opening cysteine and the closing phenylalanine or tryptophan. A D gene is named only where the DNA matches it firmly. The size entry is marked missing in some rows and otherwise reads once, few, many or a size class.

V,J,size,D,CDR3,DNA
TRBV11-2,TRBJ2-1,.,TRBD2,CASIPLAGLYNEQFF,TGTGCCAGCATTCCACTAGCGGGACTCTACAATGAGCAGTTCTTC
TRBV5-3,TRBJ2-7,.,TRBD1,CARSLYRGLDEQYF,TGTGCCAGAAGCTTGTACAGGGGGCTGGACGAGCAGTACTTC
TRBV9,TRBJ1-5,.,.,CASSKGVDQPQHF,TGTGCCAGCAGCAAGGGGGTGGATCAGCCCCAGCATTTT
TRBV5-1,TRBJ1-4,.,.,CASSLEIGGAGKLFF,TGCGCCAGCAGCTTGGAGATAGGGGGGGCTGGAAAACTGTTTTTT
TRBV27,TRBJ2-1,.,.,CASSLRGTSSYNEQFF,TGTGCCAGCAGTTTGCGGGGGACAAGCTCCTACAATGAGCAGTTCTTC
TRBV4-2,TRBJ2-5,.,TRBD2,CASSQGGGGETQYF,TGTGCCAGCAGCCAAGGGGGCGGGGGGGAGACCCAGTACTTC
TRBV5-1,TRBJ1-1,once,TRBD1,CASSWTGGREAFF,TGCGCCAGCAGCTGGACAGGGGGGCGTGAAGCTTTCTTT
TRBV5-8,TRBJ2-2,.,TRBD1,CASSLEGTGPGELFF,TGTGCCAGCAGCTTGGAAGGGACAGGTCCCGGGGAGCTGTTTTTT
TRBV18,TRBJ1-2,.,.,CASSPGIAGTNYGYTF,TGTGCCAGCTCACCCGGCATAGCGGGGACCAACTATGGCTACACCTTC
TRBV21-1,TRBJ2-1,.,.,CASSTGGQRCNEQFF,TGTGCCAGCAGCACCGGTGGACAACGATGTAATGAGCAGTTCTTC
TRBV7-6,TRBJ2-1,.,TRBD1,CASSPVPGQGAYEQFF,TGTGCCAGCAGCCCAGTACCGGGACAGGGGGCTTATGAGCAGTTCTTC
TRBV12-3/TRBV12-4,TRBJ1-2,few,.,CASSSTGKYGYTF,TGTGCCAGCAGCTCCACAGGGAAGTATGGCTACACCTTC
TRBV27,TRBJ1-6,few,.,CASVRTPRVNSPLHF,TGTGCCAGCGTCCGCACCCCAAGAGTTAATTCACCCCTCCACTTT
TRBV11-1,TRBJ2-7,once,.,CASSPGGFYEQYF,TGTGCCAGCAGCCCCGGAGGGTTTTACGAGCAGTACTTC
TRBV27,TRBJ2-5,.,TRBD1,CASSPTRQGLGTQYF,TGTGCCAGCAGTCCTACTCGACAGGGTTTAGGGACCCAGTACTTC
TRBV13,TRBJ2-1,few,TRBD2,CASSLGAGVVYEQFF,TGTGCCAGCAGCTTAGGAGCGGGAGTTGTATATGAGCAGTTCTTC
TRBV9,TRBJ2-1,.,TRBD1,CASSVAGTGGDEQFF,TGTGCCAGCAGCGTAGCCGGGACAGGGGGCGATGAGCAGTTCTTC
TRBV9,TRBJ2-3,.,.,CASSDDGDMSTDTQYF,TGTGCCAGCAGCGACGACGGGGACATGAGCACAGATACGCAGTATTTT
TRBV18,TRBJ1-5,few,.,CASSPQSPRGNQPQHF,TGTGCCAGCTCACCACAATCACCCCGGGGCAATCAGCCCCAGCATTTT
TRBV5-5,TRBJ2-5,.,.,CASSLDGETQYF,TGTGCCAGCAGCTTAGACGGGGAGACCCAGTACTTC
TRBV19,TRBJ2-1,many,.,CASRISSVTYNEQFF,TGTGCCAGTAGGATATCTAGCGTCACTTACAATGAGCAGTTCTTC
TRBV30,TRBJ1-5,few,.,CAWSTGIQPQHF,TGTGCCTGGAGTACAGGGATCCAGCCCCAGCATTTT
TRBV18,TRBJ1-1,.,TRBD1,CASSPLTGRNTEAFF,TGTGCCAGCTCACCACTGACAGGGAGGAACACTGAAGCTTTCTTT
TRBV24-1,TRBJ2-3,.,.,CATSGTGGVTDTQYF,TGTGCCACCAGTGGAACAGGCGGGGTTACAGATACGCAGTATTTT
TRBV7-2,TRBJ2-1,.,TRBD2,CASSLVMAGRGSEQFF,TGTGCCAGCAGCTTAGTTATGGCAGGGAGGGGCAGTGAGCAGTTCTTC
TRBV6-5,TRBJ1-4,.,.,CASAPPEHNEKLFF,TGTGCCAGCGCCCCCCCCGAGCATAATGAAAAACTGTTTTTT